A selection of T cell receptor beta chains follows, all from one sample in a study of blood T cell repertoires in COVID-19. Here immunoSEQ multiplex PCR was the method, and the copy in TCRdb shows in-frame clones only, minus some. Of some 64,000 clones in the sample, approximately 86% are singletons; the top ten hold roughly 4%. The sample comprised peripheral blood. Source of these receptors: a man aged 50 to 60 with active COVID-19. Both conserved end residues are part of each CDR3. A D gene is named only where the DNA matches it firmly. Clone size, where shown, is once, few, many, or a class for clones that have expanded.

>TRBV4-1|.|.|TRBJ1-1
TGCGCCAGCAGCCAAGTTCTGCTAAGGGGGAACACTGAAGCTTTCTTT
CASSQVLLRGNTEAFF
>TRBV7-8|.|TRBD1|TRBJ1-2
TGTGCCAGCAGCTCAAGGACAGGGTCGGGGGTTGGCTACACCTTC
CASSSRTGSGVGYTF
>TRBV10-3|.|TRBD1|TRBJ1-4
TGTGCCATCAGTCAACAGGGGATTAATGGAGAACTGTTTTTT
CAISQQGINGELFF
>TRBV18|.|.|TRBJ2-1
TGTGCCAGCTCACCACCTAATGACAATGAGCAGTTCTTC
CASSPPNDNEQFF
>TRBV6-5|once|.|TRBJ1-1
TGTGCCAGCAGGCCAAACAGGGCTGAAGCTTTCTTT
CASRPNRAEAFF
>TRBV13|.|.|TRBJ2-2
TGTGCCAGCAGCGTAACATCCGGGACTGTAGGCGGGGAGCTGTTTTTT
CASSVTSGTVGGELFF
>TRBV5-5|.|TRBD1|TRBJ2-5
TGTGCCAGCAGCTTTACAGGGGGCATTAGGGAGACCCAGTACTTC
CASSFTGGIRETQYF
>TRBV6-4|.|TRBD2|TRBJ2-1
TGTGCCAGCAGTGGTGGGAAGAGCGGGAACAATGAGCAGTTCTTC
CASSGGKSGNNEQFF
>TRBV10-3|.|.|TRBJ1-2
TGTGCCATCAGTGAATCAGGGAATAGGGGTGGCTACACCTTC
CAISESGNRGGYTF
>TRBV18|.|TRBD1|TRBJ1-5
TGTGCCAGCTCACCAGACAGGGGCGGTGGGGTATATCAGCCCCAGCATTTT
CASSPDRGGGVYQPQHF
>TRBV3-1/TRBV3-2|.|.|TRBJ1-2
TGTGCCAGCAGCCAAGACGGAGGAAATTATGGCTACACCTTC
CASSQDGGNYGYTF
>TRBV6-5|.|.|TRBJ2-1
TGTGCCAGCAGGCGGAGTAAAATCGCCTACAATGAGCAGTTCTTC
CASRRSKIAYNEQFF
>TRBV30|.|TRBD1|TRBJ1-1
TGTGCCTGGAGGCAGGGGACAGCCAACACTGAAGCTTTCTTT
CAWRQGTANTEAFF
>TRBV6-5|.|TRBD1|TRBJ2-7
TGTGCCAGCAGTTACCAGACAGGGTTAGGCGAGCAGTACTTC
CASSYQTGLGEQYF
>TRBV3-1/TRBV3-2|.|.|TRBJ1-1
TGTGCCAGCAGCCAAGAGGGGCCGTTTCAAGGCGGGGAGAACACTGAAGCTTTCTTT
CASSQEGPFQGGENTEAFF
>TRBV27|.|TRBD1|TRBJ1-2
TGTGCCAGCAGTTCCGACCGGGACAGACGAAACTATGGCTACACCTTC
CASSSDRDRRNYGYTF
>TRBV19|.|.|TRBJ1-5
TGTGCCAGTAGTATAGGAACAGGTAGCAATCAGCCCCAGCATTTT
CASSIGTGSNQPQHF
>TRBV2|.|TRBD1|TRBJ2-5
TGTGCCAGCAGGCAGGACAGGGGAGGGACCGCAACCCCCCAAGAGACCCAGTACTTC
CASRQDRGGTATPQETQYF
>TRBV7-8|.|TRBD2|TRBJ2-1
TGTGCCAGCAGCCTAGTTCTAGCGGGGGTCATGGATGAGCAGTTCTTC
CASSLVLAGVMDEQFF
>TRBV25-1|.|.|TRBJ1-6
TGTGCCAGCAGTGATGCAGGGGATTCACCCCTCCACTTT
CASSDAGDSPLHF
>TRBV5-3|.|TRBD2|TRBJ2-2
TGTGCCAGAAGCCCCAACGGAAACGGGACTACCCGTCACTTCGACAAAAACACCGGGGAGCTGTTTTTT
CARSPNGNGTTRHFDKNTGELFF
>TRBV7-2|.|.|TRBJ1-2
TGTGCCAGCAGCACCCGACAGCCTGGCAACTATGGCTACACCTTC
CASSTRQPGNYGYTF
>TRBV7-9|.|.|TRBJ2-1
TGTGCCAGCAGCCGGGCCGGGAGTGAGCAGTTCTTC
CASSRAGSEQFF
>TRBV5-1|.|.|TRBJ1-1
TGCGCCAGCAGCCGCAGGGTAGGGTACACTGAAGCTTTCTTT
CASSRRVGYTEAFF
>TRBV7-9|.|TRBD1|TRBJ1-3
TGTGCCAGCAGCGGGAAGACAGGGTCTGGAAACACCATATATTTT
CASSGKTGSGNTIYF
>TRBV18|.|.|TRBJ1-3
TGTGCCAGCTCACCAACCCTAAGCTCTGGAAACACCATATATTTT
CASSPTLSSGNTIYF
>TRBV30|.|TRBD1|TRBJ1-4
TGTGCCTGGAGCCGGGACAGGGACGTGAAGGCAACTAATGAAAAACTGTTTTTT
CAWSRDRDVKATNEKLFF
>TRBV5-1|.|.|TRBJ2-1
TGCGCCAGCAGCTTAGGGGCGTCAGGGCGAGATGAGCAGTTCTTC
CASSLGASGRDEQFF
>TRBV6-5|once|.|TRBJ1-1
TGTGCCAGCAGCAAAAGGGGCACTGAAGCTTTCTTT
CASSKRGTEAFF
>TRBV7-9|.|.|TRBJ2-3
TGTGCCAGCAGCCGCAGGGGGACTGGAGGTCCAGATACGCAGTATTTT
CASSRRGTGGPDTQYF
>TRBV7-8|.|.|TRBJ2-7
TGTGCCAGCACCCGAGCGACAGGCTCGTACGAGCAGTACTTC
CASTRATGSYEQYF
>TRBV18|.|TRBD1|TRBJ1-2
TGTGCCAGCTCACCACCTATTATTGGACAGGGGGCAAATGGCTACACCTTC
CASSPPIIGQGANGYTF
>TRBV10-3|.|.|TRBJ2-3
TGTGCCATCAGTGAGTCGCAACTAGCTGCTAGCACAGATACGCAGTATTTT
CAISESQLAASTDTQYF
>TRBV5-8|.|.|TRBJ2-3
TGTGCCAGCAGCTACGGTCGCGGGGCCAGCACAGATACGCAGTATTTT
CASSYGRGASTDTQYF
>TRBV5-6|.|.|TRBJ1-1
TGTGCCAGCAGCCTTTCGAGGGGGTCTTGGGCTTTCTTT
CASSLSRGSWAFF
>TRBV7-2|.|.|TRBJ2-6
TGTGCCAGCACCGAACAGGGAACCCTCTCTGGGGCCAACGTCCTGACTTTC
CASTEQGTLSGANVLTF
>TRBV7-8|.|TRBD1|TRBJ1-2
TGTGCCAGCAGCGCCTTGACAGGGGGTGGCTACACCTTC
CASSALTGGGYTF
>TRBV15|.|TRBD1|TRBJ1-3
TGTGCCACCAGCAGAGGACAGGGTTCCGGAAACACCATATATTTT
CATSRGQGSGNTIYF
>TRBV5-1|.|TRBD1|TRBJ2-3
TGCGCCAGCAGCTTGCCACAAACCAGGGGGACGGACAGGGGCGTATTGTCTAAAGATACGCAGTATTTT
CASSLPQTRGTDRGVLSKDTQYF
>TRBV19|once|TRBD1|TRBJ2-5
TGTGCCAGTAGTCCCTGGACAGGGGGCGGGCAAGAGACCCAGTACTTC
CASSPWTGGGQETQYF
>TRBV6-5|.|.|TRBJ1-3
TGTGCCAGCAGTTACTCCCCGCGGGTCTCTGGAAACACCATATATTTT
CASSYSPRVSGNTIYF
>TRBV5-6|few|.|TRBJ1-3
TGTGCCAGCAGCTCGGCCCGGAGGGCCGTCGTAAACACCATATATTTT
CASSSARRAVVNTIYF